The next 16 T cell receptor beta chains were all read from a single sample in a study of blood T cell repertoires in COVID-19 (dated by TCRdb to about 2020). Libraries were prepared through the immunoSEQ multiplex PCR assay. In TCRdb, the immuneACCESS table is reduced to in-frame sequences with V and J assigned. These tables do not hold every clone; where another copy was compared, an unresolved V gene accounts for under half, and the others remain unexplained. This sample holds some 210,000 clones; around 80% were observed only once. Of the sample, approximately 19% falls within the top ten clones. The sample was peripheral blood. The receptors here all came from a human donor in a cohort sampled during active COVID-19.

The V and J genes are TRBV10-1 and TRBJ1-2, with D possibly matching TRBD1 (5 bases). The V gene's germline CDR1 is WNHNN and CDR2 SYGVQD (reference sequence). The CDR3 is made up of 13 amino acids. V lost 4 bases and J 3 bases, leaving 9 bases between the germline ends. CDR3 amino acids: CASSGQPYYGYTF. The CDR3 DNA sequence: TGCGCCAGCAGTGGACAGCCTTACTATGGCTACACCTTC.

The chain is built from TRBV21-1 and TRBJ2-2; TRBD1 is the table's D call and was not checked against the DNA. TRBV21-1 is annotated as a pseudogene. There are 16 residues in the CDR3. The CDR3 protein is CASSKEGDRGPGELFF. The CDR3 DNA follows: TGTGCCAGCAGCAAAGAGGGGGACAGGGGACCCGGGGAGCTGTTTTTT.

This chain joins TRBV19 and TRBJ1-4, with 10 bases that match TRBD1. With 6 bases clipped from V and 7 bases from J, the junction kept 8 bases outside the gene matches. Germline values: CDR1 LNHDA, CDR2 SQIVND (reference sequence). The CDR3 is made up of 15 amino acids. The CDR3 coding sequence is TGTGCCAGTAGCAGACAGGGGGCGAGGGGTGAAAAACTGTTTTTT. Protein: CASSRQGARGEKLFF.

The chain links TRBV5-1 to TRBJ1-1, with D unclear. Germline V CDR1 and CDR2: SGHRS, YFSETQ. V was cut by 0 bases and J by 1 base, with 10 bases left in between. This CDR3 contains 15 residues. CDR3 residues: CASSLERLRNTEAFF. The CDR3 coding sequence is TGCGCCAGCAGCTTGGAACGGTTAAGGAACACTGAAGCTTTCTTT.

Notes on this clone: Germline is not matched at one junction end, which may reflect a read error. The V call is TRBV7-3, the J call TRBJ1-1; D unclear. The CDR3 has 14 amino acids. The germline V gene has CDR1 SGHTA and CDR2 FQGTGA. The CDR3 reads CASSLNGEATEAFF. The DNA of the CDR3 is TGTGCCAGCAGTTTAAATGGGGAGGCCACTGAAGCTTTCTTT.

The chain recombines TRBV19 with TRBJ2-3; D is perhaps TRBD2 (5 bases). This CDR3 is 15 amino acids long. V lost 5 bases and J 2 bases, leaving 14 bases between the germline ends. The germline CDR1 and CDR2 sequences are LNHDA and SQIVND (reference sequence). The CDR3 DNA reads TGTGCCAGTAGTCCCAGGAGGCGATACACAGATACGCAGTATTTT. Translating gives CASSPRRRYTDTQYF.

The rearrangement links TRBV2 to TRBJ1-2; perhaps TRBD1 as D (5 bases). Trimming cost V 0 bases and J 4 bases, with 12 bases left between them. The CDR3 covers 15 residues. Germline-derived CDR1 and CDR2 are SNHLY and FYNNEI. As DNA, the CDR3 is TGTGCCAGCAGTGAAGCGGTGACAGTCCCCTATGGCTACACCTTC. Translation: CASSEAVTVPYGYTF.

The CDR3 bases are TGCGCCAGCAGCCAAGGGACAGGGGATAACTATGGCTACACCTTC. It is translated as CASSQGTGDNYGYTF. This chain uses TRBV4-1 with TRBJ1-2, with 9 bases that match TRBD1. V lost 1 base, J lost 1 base, and 1 base stayed unmatched. Germline values: CDR1 MGHRA, CDR2 YSYEKL. The CDR3 has 15 amino acids.

The genes are TRBV7-2 and TRBJ2-3; 8 nucleotides align to TRBD2. V was clipped by 5 bases and J by 3 bases; unmatched bases: 7. CDR3 length: 15 residues. CDR1 is SGHTA and CDR2 is FQGNSA in the germline V gene. The CDR3 region is CASSLTSGGTDTQYF. CDR3 DNA: TGTGCCAGCAGCCTTACTAGCGGCGGTACAGATACGCAGTATTTT.

This clone occurred a few times. The CDR3 sequence: CAWNRANYGYTF. The CDR3 nucleotides are TGTGCCTGGAATAGAGCTAACTATGGCTACACCTTC. The J gene is TRBJ1-2, the V gene TRBV30; no clear D gene. CDR3 length: 12 amino acids. Germline V CDR1 and CDR2: GTSNPN, SVGIG (reference sequence). V lost 4 bases, J lost 0 bases, and 6 bases lay in between.

This chain joins TRBV23-1 and TRBJ1-5; TRBD1 is a possible D gene (5 bases). TRBV23-1 is assigned to the ORF class and has an uncertain function. The V end was cut by 7 bases, the J end by 0 bases, with 13 bases between. The CDR3 length is 15 residues. CDR3 bases: TGCGCCAGCAACCGACAGACTGATAGCAATCAGCCCCAGCATTTT. Protein: CASNRQTDSNQPQHF.

This clone turned up a few times. The rearrangement uses TRBV5-4 and TRBJ2-1; TRBD2 agrees at 8 bases. CDR3 size: 15 residues. V dropped 4 bases and J dropped 6; count of bases not matched to a gene: 9. The germline V gene encodes CDR1 SGHNT and CDR2 YYREEE (reference sequence). CDR3 nucleotide sequence: TGTGCCAGCAGCCCGGAGCGGGAGTGGGTCAATGAGCAGTTCTTC. Its protein product is CASSPEREWVNEQFF.

The chain employs TRBV27 and TRBJ1-2; D ambiguous. V was cut by 6 bases and J by 4 bases, with 15 bases left in between. The germline CDR1 and CDR2 sequences are MNHEY and SMNVEV (reference sequence). The CDR3 contains 14 residues. The CDR3 loop reads CASRPPGVIYGYTF. CDR3 in DNA: TGTGCCAGCAGACCTCCCGGGGTGATCTATGGCTACACCTTC.

The chain links TRBV10-2 to TRBJ2-6; 9 bases agree with TRBD2. The germline V gene encodes CDR1 WSHSY and CDR2 SAAADI. Unmatched junction bases numbered 2, after V lost 8 bases and J lost 0 bases. CDR3 size: 15 residues. The CDR3 sequence is CASASGASGANVLTF. The DNA of the CDR3 is TGCGCCAGCGCTAGCGGGGCCTCTGGGGCCAACGTCCTGACTTTC.

The V gene is TRBV5-1, the J gene TRBJ2-7; 12 positions agree with TRBD2. Germline V lookup: CDR1 SGHRS, CDR2 YFSETQ. After removal of 4 bases from V and 3 bases from J, the junction contained 5 bases not matched to a gene. The CDR3 has 15 residues. CDR3 in amino acids: CASSPGTSGLYEQYF. CDR3 DNA: TGCGCCAGCAGCCCTGGGACTAGCGGGCTCTACGAGCAGTACTTC.

The chain links TRBV11-2 to TRBJ2-2; 7 positions match TRBD1. This CDR3 spans 14 amino acids. Germline V gene lookup returns CDR1 SGHAT and CDR2 FQNNGV. J lost 7 bases, V lost 5 bases, and 7 bases had no gene match. CDR3 in DNA: TGTGCCAGCAGCGAGACAGGGCTTGGCGGGGAGCTGTTTTTT. It codes for CASSETGLGGELFF.